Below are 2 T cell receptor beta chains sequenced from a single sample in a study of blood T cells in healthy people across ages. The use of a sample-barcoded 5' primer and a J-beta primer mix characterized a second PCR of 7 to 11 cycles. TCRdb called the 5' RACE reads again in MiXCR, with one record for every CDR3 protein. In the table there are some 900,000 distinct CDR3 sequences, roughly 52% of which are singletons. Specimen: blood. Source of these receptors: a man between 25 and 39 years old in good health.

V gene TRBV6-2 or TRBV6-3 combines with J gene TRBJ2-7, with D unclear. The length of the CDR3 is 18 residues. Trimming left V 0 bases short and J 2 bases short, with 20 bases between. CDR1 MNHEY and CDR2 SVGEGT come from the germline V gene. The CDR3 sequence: CASSYSPRERISTYEQYF. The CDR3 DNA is TGTGCCAGCAGTTACTCCCCCCGAGAGAGAATCAGTACCTACGAGCAGTACTTC.

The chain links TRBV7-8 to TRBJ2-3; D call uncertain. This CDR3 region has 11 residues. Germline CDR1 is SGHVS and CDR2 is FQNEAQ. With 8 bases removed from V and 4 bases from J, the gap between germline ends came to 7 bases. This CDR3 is CASAPADTQYF. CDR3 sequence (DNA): TGTGCCAGCGCCCCCGCAGATACGCAGTATTTT.